A selection of T cell receptor beta chains follows, all from one sample in a study of post-analysis software for immune sequencing data. A single record per CDR3 protein comes from TCRdb applying MiXCR to the PCR reads. The table lists some 890,000 distinct CDR3 sequences, about 50% of them singletons. The sample was blood. Receptors originate from a girl aged 10 to 17 with multiple sclerosis. Each CDR3 is given with its conserved first and last residue. The order of the fields is CDR3 protein, CDR3 DNA, D gene, clone size, J gene, V gene. A D gene is named only where the DNA matches it firmly. Rows may omit the clone size; those that give it use once, few, many or a size class.

CASSRKTGNQETQYF	TGCGCCAGCAGCCGGAAGACAGGGAACCAAGAGACCCAGTACTTC	TRBD1	NA	TRBJ2-5	TRBV5-1
CASSQKGLPYNEQFF	TGTGCCAGCAGCCAAAAGGGACTACCGTACAATGAGCAGTTCTTC	TRBD2	NA	TRBJ2-1	TRBV3-1
CATSRDENGPRVDTQYF	TGTGCCACCAGCAGAGATGAGAATGGGCCGAGGGTGGATACGCAGTATTTT	NA	NA	TRBJ2-3	TRBV15
CASSQGGLGRMNTEAFF	TGCGCCAGCAGCCAAGGAGGTCTGGGACGGATGAACACTGAAGCTTTCTTT	NA	NA	TRBJ1-1	TRBV4-1
CASSIGVGTQGETQYF	TGCGCCAGCAGCATTGGTGTTGGGACACAAGGCGAGACCCAGTACTTC	NA	NA	TRBJ2-5	TRBV5-1
CASRSLTGRGFRTQYF	TGTGCCAGCAGGTCCCTGACCGGGCGGGGGTTTCGGACCCAGTACTTC	TRBD2	NA	TRBJ2-5	TRBV2
CASGPTLGQSGYTF	TGTGCTAGTGGTCCGACCCTCGGACAAAGCGGCTACACCTTC	NA	NA	TRBJ1-2	TRBV12-5
CASSGGTGWNSPLHF	TGTGCCAGCAGCGGGGGGACAGGGTGGAATTCACCCCTCCACTTT	TRBD1	few	TRBJ1-6	TRBV5-4
CASNRILAGGPNEQFF	TGTGCCAGCAACCGAATTCTAGCGGGAGGGCCTAATGAGCAGTTCTTC	TRBD2	NA	TRBJ2-1	TRBV9
CASSLFFRREVESNEQFF	TGTGCCAGCAGCTTGTTTTTTCGGAGGGAAGTGGAGAGCAATGAGCAGTTCTTC	NA	NA	TRBJ2-1	TRBV5-5
CASSQDRSYEQYF	TGCGCCAGCAGCCAAGATCGGTCGTACGAGCAGTACTTC	NA	NA	TRBJ2-7	TRBV4-1
CSVEGAEAFF	TGCAGCGTTGAGGGGGCTGAAGCTTTCTTT	NA	NA	TRBJ1-1	TRBV29-1
CASTMGGNYEQYF	TGTGCCAGCACTATGGGGGGAAACTACGAGCAGTACTTC	NA	NA	TRBJ2-7	TRBV12-3/TRBV12-4
CSARPWGGRAGENIQYF	TGCAGTGCTCGCCCCTGGGGAGGGAGGGCCGGGGAAAACATTCAGTACTTC	TRBD2	few	TRBJ2-4	TRBV20-1
CATSPDRESYTF	TGTGCCACCAGCCCCGACAGGGAGAGCTACACCTTC	TRBD1	NA	TRBJ1-2	TRBV15
CSAIEGVLGDTQYF	TGCAGTGCTATTGAGGGGGTTCTCGGAGATACGCAGTATTTT	NA	NA	TRBJ2-3	TRBV20-1
CATSRDFRTSGRSGANVLTF	TGTGCCACCAGCAGAGATTTCAGAACTAGCGGGAGGTCGGGGGCCAACGTCCTGACTTTC	TRBD2	few	TRBJ2-6	TRBV15
CATSNKDRFSYEQYF	TGTGCCACCAGCAATAAGGACAGATTCTCCTACGAGCAGTACTTC	NA	NA	TRBJ2-7	TRBV15
CSVAVGMETQYF	TGCAGCGTTGCTGTGGGAATGGAGACCCAGTACTTC	NA	few	TRBJ2-5	TRBV29-1
CASSGTPDRVRINGYTF	TGTGCCAGCAGCGGTACACCCGACAGGGTTCGGATTAATGGCTACACCTTC	TRBD1	NA	TRBJ1-2	TRBV11-2
CASSTPTTGPEAFF	TGTGCCAGCAGCACGCCCACAACCGGGCCTGAAGCTTTCTTT	NA	NA	TRBJ1-1	TRBV7-2
CASSPAGTSGSGYPDTQYF	TGTGCCAGCAGCCCAGCCGGGACTAGCGGGAGTGGTTATCCAGATACGCAGTATTTT	TRBD2	few	TRBJ2-3	TRBV7-3
CASSPRLAVVVEQFF	TGTGCCAGCAGCCCGAGACTAGCGGTAGTTGTTGAGCAGTTCTTC	TRBD2	few	TRBJ2-1	TRBV5-5
CSARDGLSYEQYF	TGCAGTGCTAGGGACGGCCTCTCCTACGAGCAGTACTTC	NA	few	TRBJ2-7	TRBV20-1
CASSYRVWGSYEQYF	TGTGCCAGCAGTTACCGGGTCTGGGGCTCCTACGAGCAGTACTTC	NA	NA	TRBJ2-7	TRBV6-2/TRBV6-3
CASSQVKQPSTDTQYF	TGTGCCAGCAGCCAAGTCAAACAGCCCAGCACAGATACGCAGTATTTT	NA	NA	TRBJ2-3	TRBV14
CSVAPLDRGREEETQYF	TGCAGCGTTGCCCCTTTGGACAGGGGGCGAGAGGAAGAGACCCAGTACTTC	TRBD1	few	TRBJ2-5	TRBV29-1
CASSLGDRARPSYEQYF	TGTGCCAGCAGCCTCGGCGACAGGGCAAGGCCATCCTACGAGCAGTACTTC	TRBD1	NA	TRBJ2-7	TRBV13
CASSEGLGVTQYF	TGTGCCAGCAGTGAGGGACTAGGTGTGACCCAGTACTTC	TRBD2	NA	TRBJ2-5	TRBV2
CAISESYGRERRDEQYF	TGTGCCATCAGTGAGTCGTACGGGAGGGAGCGTCGAGACGAGCAGTACTTC	TRBD2	NA	TRBJ2-7	TRBV10-3
CSAGGLETQYF	TGCAGCGCGGGAGGGCTAGAGACCCAGTACTTC	TRBD2	NA	TRBJ2-5	TRBV29-1
CASSLGLRYEQYF	TGTGCCAGCAGTTTAGGGTTGCGCTACGAGCAGTACTTC	NA	few	TRBJ2-7	TRBV12-3/TRBV12-4
CASSIGAFGHEQYF	TGTGCCAGCAGCATAGGGGCCTTTGGGCACGAGCAGTACTTC	NA	NA	TRBJ2-7	TRBV9